This T cell receptor (beta chain) was obtained from a study of neurological immune-mediated disorders. Study outcomes and limitations: Private repertoires in all groups were suggested by the absence of shared CDR3 amino acid sequences among expanded clones across subjects.

The table lists this clonotype with many counts. The antigen is not known. Trimming removed 4 bases from V and 4 bases from J, with 14 bases in between. The CDR3 contains 15 residues. The V gene's germline CDR1 is SGHRS and CDR2 YFSETQ. Each TCR transcript was tagged with a 10-nucleotide random UMI during 5'RACE. One entry per CDR3 protein results from TCRdb running MiXCR on the 5' RACE reads. The table shows about 19,000 distinct CDR3 sequences, with about 7.5% occurring only once. The sequence derives from a woman younger than 45 with HTLV-1-associated myelopathy (HAM/TSP). The chain recombines TRBV5-1 with TRBJ1-4, with D possibly being TRBD1 (5 bases). Sequencing input: CD8+ T cells from blood. The CDR3 DNA reads as TGCGCCAGCAGCCCCACGACAGCGCTTAATGAAAAACTGTTTTTT. Residues: CASSPTTALNEKLFF.